This T cell receptor (beta chain) was captured in a study of blood T cell repertoires in COVID-19. Sequencing used immunoSEQ multiplex PCR; TCRdb keeps in-frame clones, though not all of them. The data hold some 89,000 clones, with approximately 79% observed a single time. This CDR3 is built from 17 residues. V lost 10 bases and J lost 2; bases outside the gene matches: 14. Germline V lookup: CDR1 WNHNN, CDR2 SYGVQD (reference sequence). The V and J genes are TRBV10-1 and TRBJ1-5; 10 bases line up with TRBD1. The sequencing input was peripheral blood. The sequence came from a man between 65 and 80 years old with acute or convalescent COVID-19. The CDR3 reads CAIARDRGMVGNQPQHF. The CDR3 region has the DNA TGCGCCATCGCGCGGGACAGGGGAATGGTAGGCAATCAGCCCCAGCATTTT.